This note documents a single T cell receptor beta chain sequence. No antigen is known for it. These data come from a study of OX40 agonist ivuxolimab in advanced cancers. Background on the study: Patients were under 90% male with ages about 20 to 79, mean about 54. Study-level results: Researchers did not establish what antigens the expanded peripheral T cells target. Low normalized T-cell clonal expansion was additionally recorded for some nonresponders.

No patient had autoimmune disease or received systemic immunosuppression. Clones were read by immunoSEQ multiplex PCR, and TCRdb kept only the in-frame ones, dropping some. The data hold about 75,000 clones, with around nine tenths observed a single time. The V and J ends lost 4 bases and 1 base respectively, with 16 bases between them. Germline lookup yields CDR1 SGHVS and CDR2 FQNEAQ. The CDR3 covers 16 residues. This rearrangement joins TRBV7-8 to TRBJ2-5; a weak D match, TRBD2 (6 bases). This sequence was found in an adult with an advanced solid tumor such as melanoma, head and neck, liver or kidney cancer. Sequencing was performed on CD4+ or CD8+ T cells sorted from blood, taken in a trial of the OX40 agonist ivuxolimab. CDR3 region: CASSSPLTSFQETQYF. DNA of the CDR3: TGTGCCAGCAGCTCGCCCTTAACTAGCTTCCAAGAGACCCAGTACTTC.